This TCR beta chain was sequenced during a study of blood T cell repertoires in COVID-19. Sequenced by immunoSEQ multiplex PCR; TCRdb stores in-frame clones only, minus some. The profile shows approximately 140,000 clones, almost 90% of them singletons. From germline, CDR1 is MNHEY and CDR2 SMNVEV (reference sequence). The CDR3 totals 14 residues. The V and J ends lost 5 bases and 14 bases, in that order; junction bases with no gene match: 8. The chain recombines TRBV27 with TRBJ2-1; 14 nucleotides line up with TRBD2. The TCR sequence derives from a man aged 50 or older with active or convalescent COVID-19. Material for sequencing was peripheral blood. CDR3 DNA sequence: TGTGCCAGCAGTCCAGGGACTAGCGGGAGTTCGGAGTTCTTC. Its translation is CASSPGTSGSSEFF.